These T cell receptor beta chains were read from a single sample in a study of a mutant IDH1 vaccine in newly diagnosed glioma. No antigen has been assigned to these receptors. The method was immunoSEQ multiplex PCR; TCRdb's version includes in-frame clones alone and lacks a portion of them. The sample contains around 44,000 clones, 65% to 85% of which appear only once. Sequenced here: PBMCs, sampled from a glioma patient whose treatment included an IDH1 peptide vaccine. All receptors derive from a man between 35 and 55 years old with glioma. CDR3s include the opening cysteine and the closing phenylalanine or tryptophan. D genes are given only for firm matches. For some rows the clone size is stated as once, few or many, or as a class when expanded; others skip it.

size,D,V,J,CDR3,DNA
-,-,TRBV4-1,TRBJ1-1,CASSQGRQERVNTEAFF,TGCGCCAGCAGCCAAGGCCGACAGGAAAGGGTGAACACTGAAGCTTTCTTT
-,-,TRBV12-5,TRBJ1-5,CASGLLGGAAPQHF,TGTGCTAGTGGTTTATTGGGGGGGGCCGCCCCCCAGCATTTT
-,-,TRBV13,TRBJ2-7,CASSLVTRESHEQYF,TGTGCCAGCAGCTTAGTCACCAGGGAGTCACACGAGCAGTACTTC
-,-,TRBV19,TRBJ2-7,CASSWSLNDEQYF,TGTGCCAGTAGTTGGAGTTTAAACGACGAGCAGTACTTC
-,-,TRBV7-6,TRBJ1-1,CASSLEWGLGTEAFF,TGTGCCAGCAGCTTAGAATGGGGGCTAGGCACTGAAGCTTTCTTT
-,TRBD2,TRBV6-5,TRBJ2-1,CASSPPGLAGGEQFF,TGTGCCAGCAGTCCCCCGGGACTAGCGGGGGGTGAGCAGTTCTTC
-,-,TRBV27,TRBJ1-2,CASSLSSAVYGYTF,TGTGCCAGCAGTTTATCGTCAGCTGTCTATGGCTACACCTTC
-,TRBD2,TRBV2,TRBJ2-5,CASSARASGDETQYF,TGTGCCAGCAGCGCCAGGGCTAGCGGGGATGAGACCCAGTACTTC
medium-sized,-,TRBV5-4,TRBJ1-1,CASSSDSMSTEAFF,TGTGCCAGCAGCTCGGACAGCATGAGCACTGAAGCTTTCTTT
-,TRBD1,TRBV6-5,TRBJ1-2,CASSVDRAPYGYTF,TGTGCCAGCAGCGTGGACAGGGCCCCCTATGGCTACACCTTC
few,TRBD1,TRBV29-1,TRBJ1-4,CSVCDRANEKLFF,TGCAGCGTTTGTGACAGGGCTAATGAAAAACTGTTTTTT
few,-,TRBV6-5,TRBJ2-6,CATKEGSGANVLTF,TGTGCCACCAAGGAGGGCTCTGGGGCCAACGTCCTGACTTTC
-,-,TRBV15,TRBJ1-2,CATSRGGRARDYGYTF,TGTGCCACCAGCAGAGGGGGCAGGGCCCGAGACTATGGCTACACCTTC
-,-,TRBV5-1,TRBJ2-6,CASSFDEAGANVLTF,TGCGCCAGCAGCTTTGATGAAGCGGGGGCCAACGTCCTGACTTTC
-,TRBD2,TRBV5-1,TRBJ2-1,CASRYAGGPLNEQFF,TGCGCCAGCAGGTACGCGGGGGGGCCGCTCAATGAGCAGTTCTTC
-,-,TRBV13,TRBJ1-2,CASSLREALKVYGYTF,TGTGCCAGCAGCCTCCGAGAGGCCCTGAAGGTCTATGGCTACACCTTC
-,TRBD1,TRBV5-6,TRBJ1-1,CASNYRGRGTEAFF,TGTGCCAGCAACTACAGGGGGCGCGGCACTGAAGCTTTCTTT
-,-,TRBV6-5,TRBJ2-7,CASSPAGTNAREQYF,TGTGCCAGCAGCCCCGCGGGGACCAATGCTCGGGAGCAGTACTTC
-,TRBD1,TRBV6-5,TRBJ2-6,CASRRTGTVLTF,TGTGCCAGCAGAAGGACAGGGACCGTCCTGACTTTC
-,-,TRBV6-5,TRBJ2-7,CASSWRAGDSYEQYF,TGTGCCAGCAGTTGGCGGGCAGGGGACTCCTACGAGCAGTACTTC
-,TRBD2,TRBV4-1,TRBJ2-5,CASSQDGGPGAGGGETQYF,TGCGCCAGCAGCCAAGATGGGGGTCCGGGAGCGGGGGGGGGAGAGACCCAGTACTTC
-,TRBD2,TRBV5-1,TRBJ2-5,CASSLSGGAGETQYF,TGCGCCAGCAGCCTCAGCGGGGGGGCTGGGGAGACCCAGTACTTC
-,-,TRBV13,TRBJ1-2,CASSFNEEQGGDGYTF,TGTGCCAGCAGCTTTAACGAGGAACAAGGAGGGGATGGCTACACCTTC
-,-,TRBV6-1,TRBJ1-6,CASSERLGLHNSPLHF,TGTGCCAGCAGTGAACGATTAGGGTTACATAATTCACCCCTCCACTTT
-,TRBD1,TRBV6-5,TRBJ2-7,CASRRGQNSYEQYF,TGTGCCAGCAGACGGGGACAGAACAGTTACGAGCAGTACTTC
-,-,TRBV19,TRBJ2-3,CASTTGKDTDTQYF,TGTGCCAGTACCACGGGAAAGGACACAGATACGCAGTATTTT
-,-,TRBV5-1,TRBJ1-6,CASSLTDGSPLHF,TGCGCCAGCAGCTTGACAGACGGTTCACCCCTCCACTTT
-,TRBD1,TRBV30,TRBJ2-7,CAWTNRGRLEQYF,TGTGCCTGGACGAACAGGGGGCGCTTAGAGCAGTACTTC
-,TRBD2,TRBV29-1,TRBJ2-3,CSSSGRGGTDTQYF,TGCAGCTCGTCCGGGCGGGGGGGCACAGATACGCAGTATTTT
-,-,TRBV5-6,TRBJ1-1,CASSLEVGQANTEAFF,TGTGCCAGCAGCTTGGAGGTGGGCCAGGCGAACACTGAAGCTTTCTTT
-,-,TRBV7-2,TRBJ2-3,CASSLDRRGPGSDTQYF,TGTGCCAGCAGCTTAGACAGGAGGGGCCCCGGGTCAGATACGCAGTATTTT
-,TRBD1,TRBV7-2,TRBJ2-7,CASSLGQVRYEQYF,TGTGCCAGCAGCCTCGGACAGGTTCGCTACGAGCAGTACTTC
few,-,TRBV6-1,TRBJ2-3,CASSRTDTQYF,TGTGCCAGCAGTCGGACAGATACGCAGTATTTT
-,-,TRBV6-1,TRBJ1-3,CASQTWAPPKNTIYF,TGTGCCAGCCAAACCTGGGCCCCCCCCAAAAACACCATATATTTT
-,-,TRBV30,TRBJ1-3,CAWSVAAYSGNTIYF,TGTGCCTGGAGTGTAGCGGCCTACTCTGGAAACACCATATATTTT
-,-,TRBV19,TRBJ1-4,CASSSEANEKLFF,TGTGCCAGTAGTAGCGAGGCTAATGAAAAACTGTTTTTT
once,-,TRBV6-5,TRBJ2-2,CASSYRQSGELFF,TGTGCCAGCAGTTACAGGCAGAGCGGGGAGCTGTTTTTT
-,-,TRBV6-5,TRBJ2-7,CASSYSLGSSYEQYF,TGTGCCAGCAGTTACTCCCTCGGGAGCTCCTACGAGCAGTACTTC
-,-,TRBV9,TRBJ2-7,CASSVDPGSYEQYF,TGTGCCAGCAGCGTAGACCCAGGGAGCTACGAGCAGTACTTC
-,-,TRBV4-2,TRBJ1-5,CASSQEEDAGRNQPQHF,TGTGCCAGCAGCCAAGAGGAGGATGCCGGCCGCAATCAGCCCCAGCATTTT
-,-,TRBV9,TRBJ2-1,CASSAPGHNNEQFF,TGTGCCAGCAGCGCCCCGGGACACAACAATGAGCAGTTCTTC
-,TRBD1,TRBV6-5,TRBJ1-2,CASSYSKGTGSYGYTF,TGTGCCAGCAGTTACTCCAAAGGGACAGGCAGCTATGGCTACACCTTC
-,TRBD1,TRBV19,TRBJ2-7,CASSRWGDRGLPNHEQYF,TGTGCCAGTTCCAGGTGGGGGGACAGGGGCCTCCCCAACCACGAGCAGTACTTC
few,-,TRBV5-1,TRBJ2-3,CASSLEGRSTDTQYF,TGCGCCAGCAGCTTGGAGGGCAGAAGCACAGATACGCAGTATTTT
-,-,TRBV19,TRBJ1-2,CASSTPGTVYGYTF,TGTGCCAGTAGTACCCCCGGGACGGTCTATGGCTACACCTTC
-,-,TRBV5-1,TRBJ1-5,CASSWGQGQPQHF,TGCGCCAGCAGCTGGGGGCAGGGTCAGCCCCAGCATTTT
-,-,TRBV4-1,TRBJ2-1,CASSQDRAGDTRYNEQFF,TGCGCCAGCAGCCAAGACAGGGCGGGGGACACCCGTTACAATGAGCAGTTCTTC
-,-,TRBV27,TRBJ2-7,CASRNLGPYEQYF,TGTGCCAGCCGCAATCTTGGCCCCTACGAGCAGTACTTC
-,-,TRBV5-1,TRBJ2-4,CASSSGQSLYF,TGCGCCAGCAGCTCCGGACAGTCCCTTTACTTC
-,TRBD1,TRBV5-1,TRBJ2-3,CASRGQGSGTDTQYF,TGCGCCAGCAGGGGACAGGGGTCCGGCACAGATACGCAGTATTTT
-,TRBD1,TRBV18,TRBJ2-7,CASSPNPGQGVNYEQYF,TGTGCCAGCTCACCAAACCCGGGACAGGGGGTTAACTACGAGCAGTACTTC
few,-,TRBV30,TRBJ1-5,CAWSTQGWNQPQHF,TGTGCCTGGAGTACGCAGGGCTGGAATCAGCCCCAGCATTTT